This TCR beta chain was sequenced in a study of blood T cell repertoires in COVID-19. Produced via immunoSEQ multiplex PCR; TCRdb's table is partial and in-frame only. Among approximately 200,000 clones listed, about 83% were seen once. The CDR3 has 15 amino acids. Germline CDR1 is SQVTM and CDR2 is ANQGSEA. Germline trimming cut 0 bases from V and 2 bases from J; bases unmatched to any gene: 1. This clone was seen repeatedly, ten times or more. This chain connects TRBV29-1 to TRBJ1-5; 10 bases align to TRBD1. The source is a woman aged 30 to 39 who had recovered from COVID-19. Sample: PBMCs or T cells enriched from blood (not recorded which). CDR3 coding DNA: TGCAGCGTTGAAGAGGGGACAGGGGGCAATCAGCCCCAGCATTTT. It specifies CSVEEGTGGNQPQHF.